This T cell receptor (beta chain) was captured by sequencing in a study of blood T cell repertoires in COVID-19. Study as a whole: Spain, Italy and the United States supplied samples that represented acute and convalescent COVID-19.

In the original processing: Nucleated cell counts were estimated from reference gene primer amplification. Measured with immunoSEQ multiplex PCR; TCRdb has only the in-frame clones, and not every one. Clonal size and the V and J genes are those of that table, whereas D and trimming came from the DNA. The repertoire holds about 200,000 clones, with about 82% as singletons. In terms of age and location, participants ranged from roughly 18 to 100 years and lived in under 30 US areas. Cohorts were assigned according to the clinical history that participants reported. Trimming removed 5 bases from V and 2 bases from J; junction bases left unmatched: 10. The CDR3 runs 16 residues. The germline CDR1 and CDR2 sequences are MDHEN and SYDVKM.

Sequenced input: PBMCs or T cells enriched from blood (not recorded which). The V call is TRBV28, the J call TRBJ2-7; 9 bases fit TRBD2. This clonotype was sampled from a man aged 40-49 years with acute COVID-19. The CDR3 loop reads CASSPPAAGGPYEQYF. CDR3 nucleotide sequence: TGTGCCAGCAGTCCCCCCGCAGCGGGAGGTCCCTACGAGCAGTACTTC.